These T cell receptor beta chains were read from a single sample in a study of blood T cell repertoires in COVID-19. Only in-frame clones appear in the TCRdb table, and some are missing; sequencing was by immunoSEQ multiplex PCR. The table has around 200,000 clones, roughly 82% seen once. Source material: PBMCs or T cells enriched from blood (not recorded which). Receptors originate from a man aged 40-55 years with acute COVID-19. Each CDR3 is given with its conserved first and last residue. A D gene is named only where the DNA matches it firmly. Clone size is shown for a subset of rows, as once, few, many or a class of expanded clone.

>-|-|14|TRBJ1-2|TRBV4-2
CASSQDRVNYGYTF
TGTGCCAGCAGCCAAGATCGCGTTAACTATGGCTACACCTTC
>TRBD2|-|15|TRBJ2-1|TRBV11-2
CASRLAGGPGNEQFF
TGTGCCAGCAGGTTAGCGGGAGGCCCTGGCAATGAGCAGTTCTTC
>TRBD1|-|17|TRBJ1-6|TRBV27
CASRTALQTGMDSPLHF
TGTGCCAGCAGGACCGCCTTACAGACAGGGATGGATTCACCCCTCCACTTT
>-|-|12|TRBJ2-7|TRBV10-1
CASQGSTREQYF
TGCGCCAGCCAGGGGTCGACGCGGGAGCAGTACTTC
>-|-|15|TRBJ2-7|TRBV5-4
CASSLKSGGSYEQYF
TGTGCCAGCAGCTTGAAAAGCGGAGGCTCCTACGAGCAGTACTTC
>TRBD1|few|14|TRBJ1-1|TRBV9
CASSATGQNTEAFF
TGTGCCAGCAGCGCGACAGGGCAAAACACTGAAGCTTTCTTT
>-|-|15|TRBJ2-1|TRBV24-1
CATSDPRGGGNEQFF
TGTGCCACCAGTGATCCCCGGGGAGGGGGGAATGAGCAGTTCTTC
>-|-|15|TRBJ2-4|TRBV28
CASSFVFRGLPIQYF
TGTGCCAGCAGCTTCGTTTTCCGAGGACTTCCCATTCAGTACTTC
>-|-|16|TRBJ1-5|TRBV28
CASSLFQGQGNQPQHF
TGTGCCAGCAGTTTATTCCAGGGGCAAGGCAATCAGCCCCAGCATTTT
>-|few|16|TRBJ2-6|TRBV6-5
CASTYRTDSGANVLTF
TGTGCCAGCACTTATAGGACAGACTCTGGGGCCAACGTCCTGACTTTC
>-|-|14|TRBJ1-4|TRBV27
CASSISTGSEKLFF
TGTGCCAGCAGTATCTCAACGGGTTCTGAAAAACTGTTTTTT
>-|once|16|TRBJ2-4|TRBV28
CASRPPPSGDKNIQYF
TGTGCCAGCAGACCCCCCCCCTCAGGGGACAAAAACATTCAGTACTTC
>TRBD2|-|15|TRBJ2-7|TRBV28
CASSLGSGRHYEQYF
TGTGCCAGCAGCCTTGGGAGCGGGAGGCACTACGAGCAGTACTTC
>-|-|14|TRBJ2-1|TRBV5-4
CASSLYQGDNEQFF
TGTGCCAGCAGCCTCTACCAGGGTGACAATGAGCAGTTCTTC
>TRBD2|-|15|TRBJ2-1|TRBV5-4
CASSYGTSGNNEQFF
TGTGCCAGCAGCTACGGGACTAGCGGGAACAATGAGCAGTTCTTC
>TRBD2|-|14|TRBJ2-1|TRBV29-1
CSVEGRGLANEQFF
TGCAGCGTTGAGGGCAGAGGACTAGCAAATGAGCAGTTCTTC
>TRBD1|-|15|TRBJ1-1|TRBV6-5
CASSSDRGGRTEAFF
TGTGCCAGCAGCAGCGACAGGGGTGGAAGGACTGAAGCTTTCTTT
>-|-|13|TRBJ2-3|TRBV11-2
CATERTGTDTQYF
TGTGCCACCGAGCGGACCGGCACAGATACGCAGTATTTT
>-|-|14|TRBJ1-1|TRBV7-2
CATQTWTENTEAFF
TGTGCCACCCAAACATGGACAGAGAACACTGAAGCTTTCTTT
>TRBD2|-|15|TRBJ2-5|TRBV4-1
CASSGGLAGQETQYF
TGCGCCAGCAGCGGGGGACTAGCGGGACAAGAGACCCAGTACTTC
>-|once|14|TRBJ1-3|TRBV5-6
CASSLTGTGNTIYF
TGTGCCAGCAGCTTAACAGGGACGGGAAACACCATATATTTT
>-|once|14|TRBJ2-4|TRBV5-1
CASSLGQDVHIQYF
TGCGCCAGCAGCTTGGGCCAGGATGTTCACATTCAGTACTTC
>TRBD1|-|13|TRBJ2-7|TRBV6-1
CASSEDRVNEQYF
TGTGCCAGCAGTGAGGACAGGGTCAACGAGCAGTACTTC
>TRBD1|-|15|TRBJ2-5|TRBV11-2
CASSSDRVQRETQYF
TGTGCCAGCAGCTCGGACAGGGTCCAAAGAGAGACCCAGTACTTC
>TRBD2|-|16|TRBJ2-1|TRBV13
CASSNPLAGGNNEQFF
TGTGCCAGCAGCAACCCCTTAGCGGGAGGAAACAATGAGCAGTTCTTC
>-|-|14|TRBJ1-5|TRBV4-1
CASSPPGGNQPQHF
TGCGCCAGCAGCCCCCCAGGGGGCAATCAGCCCCAGCATTTT
>TRBD2|-|16|TRBJ2-3|TRBV6-5
CASSYTGTSTSDTQYF
TGTGCCAGCAGTTACACCGGGACTAGCACTTCAGATACGCAGTATTTT
>-|few|15|TRBJ1-2|TRBV9
CASSDGHSPGFGYTF
TGTGCCAGCAGCGATGGGCACTCCCCCGGATTCGGCTACACCTTC
>-|-|15|TRBJ2-7|TRBV7-6
CASSLGQGHFYEQYF
TGTGCCAGCAGCTTAGGCCAGGGACACTTCTACGAGCAGTACTTC
>-|-|17|TRBJ2-3|TRBV28
CASKNNRADLTPDTQYF
TGTGCCAGCAAAAACAACAGGGCAGATTTAACCCCAGATACGCAGTATTTT
>TRBD1|-|16|TRBJ2-5|TRBV9
CASSPWGQGRTETQYF
TGTGCCAGCAGCCCGTGGGGACAGGGAAGGACAGAGACCCAGTACTTC
>-|-|13|TRBJ2-2|TRBV6-5
CASRDSNLGELFF
TGTGCCAGCAGGGACAGTAATCTTGGGGAGCTGTTTTTT
>-|-|13|TRBJ1-5|TRBV4-1
CASSQGRDQPQHF
TGCGCCAGCAGCCAAGGGAGGGATCAGCCCCAGCATTTT
>TRBD1|-|15|TRBJ1-6|TRBV6-5
CASRARQGGGSPLHF
TGTGCCAGCAGAGCCCGACAGGGTGGAGGCTCACCCCTCCACTTT
>TRBD1|-|13|TRBJ1-6|TRBV30
CAWSRQGTSPLHF
TGTGCCTGGAGTAGACAGGGGACCTCACCCCTCCACTTT
>TRBD1|-|16|TRBJ1-2|TRBV5-6
CASSYIQDRANYGYTF
TGTGCCAGCAGCTACATACAGGACAGGGCTAACTATGGCTACACCTTC
>TRBD1|-|13|TRBJ1-2|TRBV24-1
CATSQGAWGGYTF
TGTGCCACCAGCCAGGGGGCGTGGGGTGGCTACACCTTC
>-|-|14|TRBJ1-1|TRBV27
CASISYGGNTEAFF
TGTGCCAGCATCTCATACGGAGGCAACACTGAAGCTTTCTTT
>TRBD2|-|17|TRBJ2-7|TRBV23-1
CASSHYGTSGRGYEQYF
TGCGCCAGCAGTCACTATGGGACTAGCGGGAGAGGGTACGAGCAGTACTTC
>-|-|14|TRBJ2-1|TRBV5-1
CASSSAGNYNEQFF
TGCGCCAGCAGCTCTGCGGGGAATTACAATGAGCAGTTCTTC
>-|-|17|TRBJ1-1|TRBV3-1/TRBV3-2
CASSQEGDTGRDTEAFF
TGTGCCAGCAGCCAAGAGGGGGACACGGGTAGGGACACTGAAGCTTTCTTT